The 18 T cell receptor beta chains reported below all come from one sample, sequenced in a study of T cells in Graves' hyperthyroidism and ophthalmopathy. TCR beta CDR3 region amplification was performed from RNA transcripts. Primed by the HTBI set, a first-round RT-PCR was run on the TCR CDR3. TCRdb independently ran MiXCR on the multiplex PCR reads; one entry per CDR3 protein. The data contain under 800,000 distinct CDR3 sequences, about 14% of them seen just once; the ten biggest clones take up 10%. Sequenced material: blood. Source of these receptors: a woman under 30 with Graves' hyperthyroidism.

The gene calls are TRBV7-9 and TRBJ2-7; TRBD2 aligns across 10 bases. J was trimmed by 5 bases and V by 4 bases; bases with no gene match: 29. Germline assignment: CDR1 SEHNR and CDR2 FQNEAQ (reference sequence). The CDR3 extends over 22 amino acids. This CDR3 reads CASSSDIMGASGSRGRENEQYF. CDR3 nucleotide sequence: TGTGCCAGCAGCTCCGACATTATGGGGGCTAGCGGGAGTAGGGGCCGTGAGAACGAGCAGTACTTC.

This clonotype has a count of ten or more. The V call is TRBV20-1, the J call TRBJ2-3; 10 nucleotides align to TRBD2. Germline V lookup: CDR1 DFQATT, CDR2 SNEGSKA (reference sequence). The length of the CDR3 is 16 residues. J gave up 2 bases and V 3 bases, and 8 bases lay outside the gene matches. CDR3 amino acids: CSASRSSGSPTDTQYF. DNA for the CDR3: TGCAGTGCTAGTCGGTCTAGCGGGAGTCCCACAGATACGCAGTATTTT.

This clonotype has ten or more counts. The chain has TRBV30 and TRBJ2-7, with TRBD1 matching 10 bases. V was clipped by 2 bases and J by 6 bases; unmatched bases: 7. The V gene's germline CDR1 is GTSNPN and CDR2 SVGIG (reference sequence). The CDR3 loop spans 14 amino acids. CDR3 sequence reads: CAWSSGTGVSEQYF. DNA for the CDR3: TGTGCCTGGAGTTCCGGGACAGGGGTCTCCGAGCAGTACTTC.

There are many counts of this clonotype. The chain joins TRBV7-2 to TRBJ2-4; D not resolved. The CDR3 runs to 16 residues. Between the trimmed V and J ends, which lost 0 bases and 0 bases, there was a span of 9 bases. Germline CDR1 and CDR2: SGHTA and FQGNSA. This CDR3 reads CASSLATNIAKNIQYF. As DNA, the CDR3 is TGTGCCAGCAGCTTAGCCACCAATATAGCCAAAAACATTCAGTACTTC.

Points on this clonotype: A much larger clone differs from this one at a single base, so this may be a read error. The rearrangement links TRBV30 to TRBJ2-3; 10 bases align to TRBD1. CDR3 length equals 15 residues. Germline CDR1 reads GTSNPN; CDR2 reads SVGIG (reference sequence). The CDR3 region has the DNA TGTGCCTTGGATTTAGGACAGGGGGAGACAGATACGCGGTATTTT. Protein: CALDLGQGETDTRYF. The whole variable domain, remainder taken from reference TRBV30 and TRBJ2-3, is SQTIHQWPATLVQPVGSPLSLECTVEGTSNPNLYWYRQAAGRGLQLLFYSVGIGQISSEVPQNLSASRPQDRQFILSSKKLLLSDSGFYLCALDLGQGETDTRYFGPGTRLTVL.

This clonotype came up a few times. The chain joins TRBV7-9 to TRBJ2-3, with D possibly TRBD1 on 6 matching bases. The CDR3 is 14 amino acids. V was cut by 5 bases and J by 3 bases, with 12 bases left in between. Per germline, CDR1 SEHNR and CDR2 FQNEAQ (reference sequence). CDR3 DNA sequence: TGTGCCAGCAGCCCCTACAGGGAAACAGATACGCAGTATTTT. This translates into CASSPYRETDTQYF.

This clonotype was seen at least ten times. The J gene is TRBJ2-5, the V gene TRBV20-1; possibly TRBD2 for D (5 bases). V lost 8 bases and J 5 bases, leaving 18 bases between the germline ends. The germline V gene has CDR1 DFQATT and CDR2 SNEGSKA (reference sequence). The CDR3 is 13 residues long. CDR3 in DNA: TGCAGTCTCTCGAGGGTACGTCAGGAGACCCAGTACTTC. Its protein is CSLSRVRQETQYF.

The rearrangement joins TRBV19 to TRBJ1-1, with 9 bases lining up with TRBD1. The CDR3 length is 17 residues. Trimming took 5 bases from V and 6 from J; bases not matched to a gene: 16. Germline CDR1 LNHDA, CDR2 SQIVND (reference sequence). This chain's CDR3 is CASSRHRGRGRTAEAFF. In DNA form, the CDR3 reads TGTGCCAGTAGTCGTCACAGGGGGCGGGGACGAACTGCTGAAGCTTTCTTT.

V usage is TRBV4-1 and J usage is TRBJ1-1; D gene uncertain. Looked up from germline, CDR1 is MGHRA and CDR2 is YSYEKL. CDR3 size: 14 residues. Trimming shortened V by 1 base and J by 7 bases, and 13 bases separated the two germline ends. The CDR3 coding sequence is TGCGCCAGCAGCCAAGCCCAACTCATTGGTGAAGCTTTCTTT. Residues: CASSQAQLIGEAFF.

This clonotype has at least ten counts. The rearrangement links TRBV7-9 to TRBJ2-3, with 8 nucleotides matching TRBD2. V shed 7 bases and J 3 bases; nucleotides not matched to a gene: 15. This CDR3 is 17 amino acids long. Germline V gives CDR1 SEHNR, CDR2 FQNEAQ (reference sequence). CDR3 residues: CASTLVGSSGWTDTQYF. The CDR3 coding sequence is TGTGCCAGCACCCTCGTGGGGTCTAGCGGGTGGACAGATACGCAGTATTTT. Filled out from reference TRBV7-9 and TRBJ2-3, the complete variable domain reads DTGVSQNPRHKITKRGQNVTFRCDPISEHNRLYWYRQTLGQGPEFLTYFQNEAQLEKSRLLSDRFSAERPKGSFSTLEIQRTEQGDSAMYLCASTLVGSSGWTDTQYFGPGTRLTVL.

This clonotype was seen a few times. V and J are TRBV27 and TRBJ2-6, with TRBD1 matching over 8 bases. V gave up 6 bases and J gave up 0 bases; unmatched junction bases: 7. Germline-derived CDR1 and CDR2 are MNHEY and SMNVEV (reference sequence). The CDR3 covers 17 residues. This chain's CDR3 is CASSRDRTSSGANVLTF. CDR3 in DNA: TGTGCCAGCAGCCGGGACAGGACCTCCTCTGGGGCCAACGTCCTGACTTTC.

This clonotype was counted only a few times. The V gene is TRBV5-6, the J gene TRBJ2-3; tentatively, D is TRBD2 (6 bases). V was cut by 2 bases and J by 6 bases, with 22 bases left in between. The germline gives CDR1 SGHDT, CDR2 YYEEEE. The CDR3 spans 17 residues. CDR3 coding DNA: TGTGCCAGCAGCTTTGCGGGCGGGACCGAGTGGTTGGATACGCAGTATTTT. Protein: CASSFAGGTEWLDTQYF. The full variable domain, its missing parts supplied by reference TRBV5-6 and TRBJ2-3, is DAGVTQSPTHLIKTRGQQVTLRCSPKSGHDTVSWYQQALGQGPQFIFQYYEEEERQRGNFPDRFSGHQFPNYSSELNVNALLLGDSALYLCASSFAGGTEWLDTQYFGPGTRLTVL.

There are many counts of this clonotype. The chain carries TRBV7-8 and TRBJ2-7; 7 bases are shared with TRBD1. This CDR3 has 15 residues. Germline V lookup: CDR1 SGHVS, CDR2 FQNEAQ. V trimming: 10 bases; J trimming: 0 bases; junction bases outside the gene matches: 12. In DNA, the CDR3 is TGTGCCACCAGTAAGGACAGGATTAGCTCCTACGAGCAGTACTTC. Amino acid sequence: CATSKDRISSYEQYF. Full variable domain (remainder filled in from reference TRBV7-8 and TRBJ2-7): GAGVSQSPRYKVAKRGQDVALRCDPISGHVSLFWYQQALGQGPEFLTYFQNEAQLDKSGLPSDRFFAERPEGSVSTLKIQRTQQEDSAVYLCATSKDRISSYEQYFGPGTRLTVT.

This clonotype has just a few counts. This sequence joins TRBV27 and TRBJ2-1; a weak D match, TRBD1 (6 bases). The CDR3 runs 13 residues. CDR1 is MNHEY and CDR2 is SMNVEV in the germline V gene (reference sequence). V was pared by 8 bases and J by 6 bases, with 14 bases between. The CDR3, as DNA: TGTGCCAGCGGTTACGAAGGGGGCAATGAGCAGTTCTTC. Translating gives CASGYEGGNEQFF.

V and J are TRBV29-1 and TRBJ2-7, with a tentative D call TRBD2 (6 bases). The CDR3 has 13 amino acids. From germline, CDR1 is SQVTM and CDR2 ANQGSEA. V gave up 5 bases and J gave up 0 bases, with 11 bases separating them. This chain's CDR3 is CSVLERASYEQYF. Written as DNA, the CDR3 is TGCAGCGTTCTGGAGCGGGCCTCCTACGAGCAGTACTTC.

This clonotype came up once. The chain recombines TRBV20-1 with TRBJ2-1; 14 bases line up with TRBD2. The germline CDR1 and CDR2 sequences are DFQATT and SNEGSKA (reference sequence). The ends lost 6 bases at V and 8 bases at J; junction bases unmatched: 6. The CDR3 sequence is 14 residues long. The CDR3 here is CSAQGTSGSHEQFF. The CDR3 nucleotides read TGCAGTGCCCAGGGGACTAGCGGGAGTCATGAGCAGTTCTTC.

This clonotype was seen many times. The chain has TRBV5-1 and TRBJ2-3, with 10 bases lining up with TRBD2. The germline CDR1 and CDR2 sequences are SGHRS and YFSETQ. The CDR3 spans 16 residues. V was clipped by 2 bases and J by 2 bases; unmatched bases: 5. The CDR3 DNA sequence: TGCGCCAGCAGCTTTTCACTAGCGGGAACCACAGATACGCAGTATTTT. Amino acid sequence: CASSFSLAGTTDTQYF.

This clonotype was seen repeatedly, ten times or more. The rearrangement uses TRBV29-1 and TRBJ1-2; TRBD1 matches at 8 bases. The V gene's germline CDR1 is SQVTM and CDR2 ANQGSEA. There are 16 residues in the CDR3. Trimming removed 0 bases from V and 4 bases from J; junction bases left unmatched: 10. This chain's CDR3 is CSVEDPRDRSVYGYTF. The DNA of the CDR3 is TGCAGCGTTGAAGATCCACGGGACAGGTCTGTCTATGGCTACACCTTC.